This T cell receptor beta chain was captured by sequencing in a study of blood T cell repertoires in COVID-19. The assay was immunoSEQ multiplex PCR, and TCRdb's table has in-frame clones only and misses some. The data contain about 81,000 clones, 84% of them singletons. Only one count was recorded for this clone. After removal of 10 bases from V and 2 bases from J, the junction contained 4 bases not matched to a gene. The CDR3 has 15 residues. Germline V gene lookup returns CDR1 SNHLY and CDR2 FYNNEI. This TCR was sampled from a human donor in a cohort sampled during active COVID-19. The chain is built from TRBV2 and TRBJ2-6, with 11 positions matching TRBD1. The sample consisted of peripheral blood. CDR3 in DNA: TGTGCCACTAGGACAGGGGGCCCTGGGGCCAACGTCCTGACTTTC. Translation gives CATRTGGPGANVLTF.